This T cell receptor (beta chain) was found in a study of vaccination and CD4 T cells after COVID-19. About the study: Each person enrolled got two BNT162b2 or mRNA-1273 vaccine doses. Post-COVID draws came a median roughly 100 days after diagnosis (range 35 to 161). In the control cultures, a CEFX pool, an HIV-1 Nef pool, or no peptide was supplied.

Cultured CD4+ T cells had their DNA profiled by the Oncomine TCR Beta short-read assay. TCRdb independently ran MiXCR on the PCR reads; one entry per CDR3 protein. The table shows approximately 26,000 distinct CDR3 sequences, with approximately 40% occurring only once. Treatment in this sample: approximately 10-day PBMC culture with coronavirus spike peptide pools or control peptides (ViraFEST assay). This CDR3 spans 15 amino acids. V lost 2 bases to trimming and J lost 3 bases; unmatched junction nucleotides: 7. Germline CDR1 is SGHNT and CDR2 is YYREEE (reference sequence). General study points: From about 20 to 38, the median of SARS-CoV-2-reactive clonotypes rose without reaching significance.

Notes on this clonotype: Antigen unknown.

The sequence came from a human donor who had recovered from COVID-19. This rearrangement joins TRBV5-4 to TRBJ1-1; 7 nucleotides align to TRBD1. Sequences were obtained from CD4+ T cells from blood, cultured in vitro. The chain's CDR3 is CASSFGKGADTEAFF. The CDR3 nucleotides read TGTGCCAGCAGCTTCGGTAAGGGGGCGGACACTGAAGCTTTCTTT.